This T cell receptor (beta chain) originates from a study of blood T cell repertoires in COVID-19. This CDR3 comprises 17 residues. V was clipped by 2 bases and J by 3 bases, with 20 bases between them. Germline V CDR1 and CDR2: SGHAT, FQNNGV. The sample holds a few counts of this clone. Study processing details: Scientists estimated how many nucleated cells there were by amplifying reference gene primers. Assay: immunoSEQ multiplex PCR; the TCRdb copy retains only in-frame clones and omits some. That table furnishes V, J and clone size, whereas the DNA furnished D and trimming. The sample shows about 210,000 clones, roughly four fifths of them seen only once. Those who participated ranged in age from roughly 18 to 89 years and resided in about two dozen US areas. Recovered participants had two consecutive negative NP/OP PCR tests, healthcare professional clearance, or symptom resolution.

The material sequenced was PBMCs or T cells enriched from blood (not recorded which). The receptor was derived from a middle-aged man who had recovered from COVID-19. The J gene is TRBJ2-7, the V gene TRBV11-2; D unclear. The CDR3 reads CASSLFSSPRVGYEQYF. The CDR3, as DNA: TGTGCCAGCAGCTTATTTAGCTCCCCCCGAGTGGGCTACGAGCAGTACTTC.